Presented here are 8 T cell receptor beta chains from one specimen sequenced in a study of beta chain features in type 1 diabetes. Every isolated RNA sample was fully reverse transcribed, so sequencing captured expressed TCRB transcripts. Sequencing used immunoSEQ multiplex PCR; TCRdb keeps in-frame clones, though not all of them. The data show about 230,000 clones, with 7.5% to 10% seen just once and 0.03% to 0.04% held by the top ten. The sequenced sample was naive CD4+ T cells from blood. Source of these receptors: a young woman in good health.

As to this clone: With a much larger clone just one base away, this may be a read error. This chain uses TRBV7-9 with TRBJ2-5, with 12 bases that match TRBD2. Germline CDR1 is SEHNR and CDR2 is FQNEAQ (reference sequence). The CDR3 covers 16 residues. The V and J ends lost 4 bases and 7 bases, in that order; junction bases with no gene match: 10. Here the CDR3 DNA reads TGTGCCAGCAGCTCGCGGGGACTAGCGGGCTCAGGGACCCAGTACTTC. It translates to CASSSRGLAGSGTQYF. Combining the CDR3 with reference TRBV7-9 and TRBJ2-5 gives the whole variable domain DTGVSQNPRHKITKRGQNVTFRCDPISEHNRLYWYRQTLGQGPEFLTYFQNEAQLEKSRLLSDRFSAERPKGSFSTLEIQRTEQGDSAMYLCASSSRGLAGSGTQYFGPGTRLLVL.

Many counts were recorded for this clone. CDR3: CAWAGHIGDTGELFF. Here the CDR3 DNA reads TGTGCCTGGGCGGGGCACATAGGGGACACCGGGGAGCTGTTTTTT. The V call is TRBV30, the J call TRBJ2-2, with a weak D call TRBD2 (6 bases). The V end lost 5 bases, the J end lost 3 bases, and 16 bases lay between the germline ends. CDR1 GTSNPN and CDR2 SVGIG come from the germline V gene (reference sequence). The CDR3 consists of 15 residues. Full variable domain (missing parts from reference TRBV30 and TRBJ2-2): SQTIHQWPATLVQPVGSPLSLECTVEGTSNPNLYWYRQAAGRGLQLLFYSVGIGQISSEVPQNLSASRPQDRQFILSSKKLLLSDSGFYLCAWAGHIGDTGELFFGEGSRLTVL.

DNA of the CDR3: TGTGCCAGCAAGAAGGACAGGGGGCGGAATACGCAGTATTTT. It yields the protein CASKKDRGRNTQYF. The genes are TRBV2 and TRBJ2-3; TRBD1 matches at 11 bases. Germline lookup yields CDR1 SNHLY and CDR2 FYNNEI. J lost 7 bases, V lost 7 bases, and 7 bases had no gene match. The CDR3 sequence is 14 residues long. Full variable domain (missing parts from reference TRBV2 and TRBJ2-3): EPEVTQTPSHQVTQMGQEVILRCVPISNHLYFYWYRQILGQKVEFLVSFYNNEISEKSEIFDDQFSVERPDGSNFTLKIRSTKLEDSAMYFCASKKDRGRNTQYFGPGTRLTVL.

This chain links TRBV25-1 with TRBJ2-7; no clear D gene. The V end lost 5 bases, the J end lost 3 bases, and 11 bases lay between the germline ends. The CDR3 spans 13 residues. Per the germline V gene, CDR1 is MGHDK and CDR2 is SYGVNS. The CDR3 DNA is TGTGCCAGCAGTCCTAGTTTAAGCTACGAGCAGTACTTC. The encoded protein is CASSPSLSYEQYF.

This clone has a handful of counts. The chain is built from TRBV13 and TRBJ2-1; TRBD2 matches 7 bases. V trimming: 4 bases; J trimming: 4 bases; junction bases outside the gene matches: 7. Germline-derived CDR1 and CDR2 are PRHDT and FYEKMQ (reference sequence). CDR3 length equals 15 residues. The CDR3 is CASSSTRGGYNEQFF. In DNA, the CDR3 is TGTGCCAGCAGCTCGACCCGGGGAGGGTACAATGAGCAGTTCTTC.

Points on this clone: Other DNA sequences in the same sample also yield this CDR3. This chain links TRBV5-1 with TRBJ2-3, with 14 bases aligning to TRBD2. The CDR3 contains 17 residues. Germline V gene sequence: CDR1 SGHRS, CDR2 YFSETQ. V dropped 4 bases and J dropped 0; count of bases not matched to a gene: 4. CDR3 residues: CASSLGLAGGSTDTQYF. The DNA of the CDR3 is TGCGCCAGCAGCCTCGGACTAGCGGGGGGAAGCACAGATACGCAGTATTTT.

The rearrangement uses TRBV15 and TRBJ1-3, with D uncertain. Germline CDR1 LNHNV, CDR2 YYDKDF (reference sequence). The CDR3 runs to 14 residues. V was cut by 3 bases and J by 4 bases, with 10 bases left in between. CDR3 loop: CATSRTTDGNTIYF. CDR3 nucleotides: TGTGCCACCAGCAGGACTACTGACGGAAACACCATATATTTT.

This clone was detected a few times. The CDR3 sequence is CASSPLYSGAAEDEQFF. CDR3 nucleotide sequence: TGTGCCAGCAGCCCTCTTTATTCGGGAGCGGCTGAGGATGAGCAGTTCTTC. The chain uses TRBV11-2 and TRBJ2-1; perhaps TRBD2 as D (6 bases). CDR1 is SGHAT, CDR2 FQNNGV, per germline. V lost 5 bases, J lost 8 bases, and 25 bases lay in between. The CDR3 extends over 17 amino acids.